Included here is one T cell receptor beta chain sequence, with context. The sample is drawn from a study of shared clonotypes between healthy human individuals. The overall study: Two women and a few men aged 18 to 49 served as donors. CD8 memory received one plate per donor, CD8 naive two, CD4 memory three and CD4 naive three.

Generated by immunoSEQ multiplex PCR, the TCRdb table keeps only in-frame clones and is missing some. The table lists around 1.1 million clones, approximately 77% of them singletons. The CDR3 runs to 16 residues. The ends were cut back, 0 bases at V and 3 bases at J, with 15 bases in the middle. CDR1 and CDR2 (germline): SGHDT, YYEEEE. V usage is TRBV5-6 and J usage is TRBJ1-1; D ambiguous. What was sequenced was memory CD4+ T cells from PBMCs. Subset defined: CD45RA-negative fraction. This TCR came from a young man in good health. Some clones in this sample may be carry-over from other donors' samples. The CDR3 spells CASSLVVGSRDTEAFF. The CDR3 region has the DNA TGTGCCAGCAGCTTGGTTGTGGGATCGAGGGACACTGAAGCTTTCTTT.